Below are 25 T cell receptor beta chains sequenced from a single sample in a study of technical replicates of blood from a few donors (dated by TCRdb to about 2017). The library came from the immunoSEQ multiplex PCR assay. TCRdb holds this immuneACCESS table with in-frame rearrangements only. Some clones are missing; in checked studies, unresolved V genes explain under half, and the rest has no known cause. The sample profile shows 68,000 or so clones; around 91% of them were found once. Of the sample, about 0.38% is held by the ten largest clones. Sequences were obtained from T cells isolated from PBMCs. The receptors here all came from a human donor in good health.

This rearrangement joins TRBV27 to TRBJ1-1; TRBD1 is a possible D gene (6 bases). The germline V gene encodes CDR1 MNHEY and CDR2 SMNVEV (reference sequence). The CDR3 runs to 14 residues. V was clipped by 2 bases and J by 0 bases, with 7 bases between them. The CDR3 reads CASSLAGVNTEAFF. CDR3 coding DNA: TGTGCCAGCAGTTTAGCAGGGGTGAACACTGAAGCTTTCTTT.

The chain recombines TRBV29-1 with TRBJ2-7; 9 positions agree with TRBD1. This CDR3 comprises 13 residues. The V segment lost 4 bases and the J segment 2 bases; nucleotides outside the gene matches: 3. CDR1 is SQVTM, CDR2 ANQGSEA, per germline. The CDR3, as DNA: TGCAGCGTTGGGGGGGACAGGGCCTACGAGCAGTACTTC. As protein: CSVGGDRAYEQYF.

The CDR3 reads CASSPHGGAQPQHF. CDR3 DNA: TGCGCCAGCAGTCCACATGGGGGGGCCCAGCCCCAGCATTTT. The J gene is TRBJ1-5, the V gene TRBV5-1, with D maybe TRBD1 (6 bases). Germline V gene lookup returns CDR1 SGHRS and CDR2 YFSETQ. With 5 bases removed from V and 7 bases from J, the gap between germline ends came to 16 bases. The length of the CDR3 is 14 residues.

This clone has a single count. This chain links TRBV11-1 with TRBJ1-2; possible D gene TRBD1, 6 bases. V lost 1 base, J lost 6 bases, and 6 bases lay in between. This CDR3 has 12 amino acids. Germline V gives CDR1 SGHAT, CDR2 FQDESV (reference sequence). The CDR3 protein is CASSLEGDGYTF. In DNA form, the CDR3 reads TGTGCCAGCAGCTTAGAGGGGGATGGCTACACCTTC.

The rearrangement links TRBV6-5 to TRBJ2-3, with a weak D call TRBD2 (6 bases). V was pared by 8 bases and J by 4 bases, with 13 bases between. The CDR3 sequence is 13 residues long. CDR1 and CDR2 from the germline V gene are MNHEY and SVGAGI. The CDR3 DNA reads TGTGCCAGCGGAAGGACTATGCCAGATACGCAGTATTTT. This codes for CASGRTMPDTQYF.

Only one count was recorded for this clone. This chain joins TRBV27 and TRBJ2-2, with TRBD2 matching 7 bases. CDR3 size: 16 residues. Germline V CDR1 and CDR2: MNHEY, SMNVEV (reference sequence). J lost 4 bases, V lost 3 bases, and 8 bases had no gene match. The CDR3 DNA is TGTGCCAGCAGTTTTTCGGCGGGAGAGGCCACCGGGGAGCTGTTTTTT. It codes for CASSFSAGEATGELFF.

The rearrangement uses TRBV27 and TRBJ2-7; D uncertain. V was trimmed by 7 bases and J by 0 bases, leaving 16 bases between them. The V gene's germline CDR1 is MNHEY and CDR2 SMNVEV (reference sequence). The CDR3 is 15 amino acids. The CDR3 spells CASKKFPQSSYEQYF. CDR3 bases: TGTGCCAGCAAAAAGTTCCCTCAGTCCTCCTACGAGCAGTACTTC.

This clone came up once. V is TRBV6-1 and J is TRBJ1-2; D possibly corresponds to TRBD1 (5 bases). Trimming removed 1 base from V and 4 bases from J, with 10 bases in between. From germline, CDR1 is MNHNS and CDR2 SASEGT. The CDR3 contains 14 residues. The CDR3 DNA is TGTGCCAGCAGTGAAGTACAGGCGACCTATGGCTACACCTTC. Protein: CASSEVQATYGYTF.

The CDR3 DNA reads TGTGCCAGCAGTCCTGGGACTAGCGGGAGCCAAGAGACCCAGTACTTC. Amino acid sequence: CASSPGTSGSQETQYF. The V gene is TRBV27, the J gene TRBJ2-5; 14 bases fit TRBD2. V was pared by 5 bases and J by 1 base, with 3 bases of the junction left unmatched. The CDR3 is 16 residues long. Germline V gives CDR1 MNHEY, CDR2 SMNVEV (reference sequence).

The CDR3, as DNA: TGTGCCAGCAGCTTGACAAGTAACTATGGCTACACCTTC. Its translation: CASSLTSNYGYTF. This chain links TRBV7-8 with TRBJ1-2; unclear D gene. V lost 3 bases to trimming and J lost 1 base, with 6 bases between them. CDR1 is SGHVS, CDR2 FQNEAQ, per germline. This CDR3 spans 13 amino acids.

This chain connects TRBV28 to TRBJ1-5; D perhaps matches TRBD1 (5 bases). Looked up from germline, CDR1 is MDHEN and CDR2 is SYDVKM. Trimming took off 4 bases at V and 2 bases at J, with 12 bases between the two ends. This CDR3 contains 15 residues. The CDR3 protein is CASSSAGTGNQPQHF. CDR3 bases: TGTGCCAGCAGTTCCGCGGGGACCGGCAATCAGCCCCAGCATTTT.

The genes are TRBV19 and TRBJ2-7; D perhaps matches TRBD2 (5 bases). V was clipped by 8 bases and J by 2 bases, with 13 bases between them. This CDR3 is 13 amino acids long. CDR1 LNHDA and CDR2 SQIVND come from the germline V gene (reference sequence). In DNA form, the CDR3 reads TGTGCCAGTTCTCCTGCGGGTACCTACGAGCAGTACTTC. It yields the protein CASSPAGTYEQYF.

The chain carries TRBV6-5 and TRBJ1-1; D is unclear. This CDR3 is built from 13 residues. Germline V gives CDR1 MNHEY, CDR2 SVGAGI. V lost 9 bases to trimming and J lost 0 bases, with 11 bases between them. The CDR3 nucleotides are TGTGCCAGTATGTCGACTGTGAACACTGAAGCTTTCTTT. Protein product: CASMSTVNTEAFF.

In nucleotides, the CDR3 is TGTGCCAGCAGCGGTTCCGGGACACCTGAGCAGTTCTTC. It yields the protein CASSGSGTPEQFF. V usage is TRBV21-1 and J usage is TRBJ2-1; TRBD1 is the table's D call and was not checked against the DNA. TRBV21-1 has pseudogene status. The CDR3 extends over 13 amino acids.

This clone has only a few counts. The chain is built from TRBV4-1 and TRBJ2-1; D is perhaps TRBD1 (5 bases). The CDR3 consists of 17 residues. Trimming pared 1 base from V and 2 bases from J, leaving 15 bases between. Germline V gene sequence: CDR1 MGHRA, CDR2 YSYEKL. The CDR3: CASSQGLGSGPYNEQFF. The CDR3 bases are TGCGCCAGCAGCCAAGGCCTTGGGTCAGGGCCCTACAATGAGCAGTTCTTC.

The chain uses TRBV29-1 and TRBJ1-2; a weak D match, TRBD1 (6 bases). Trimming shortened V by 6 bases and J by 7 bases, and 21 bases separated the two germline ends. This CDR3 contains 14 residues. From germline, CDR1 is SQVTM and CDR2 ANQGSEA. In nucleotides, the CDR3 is TGCAGCGTAGACTCCGGGACATTATATCCTGGCTACACCTTC. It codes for CSVDSGTLYPGYTF.

This CDR3 is CASSLSTRPYTDTQYF. The CDR3 DNA sequence: TGTGCCAGCAGTTTATCGACCAGGCCGTACACAGATACGCAGTATTTT. The chain couples TRBV27 to TRBJ2-3; D remains ambiguous. Deletions cut 0 bases from V and 2 bases from J, with 12 bases between. Germline V gene sequence: CDR1 MNHEY, CDR2 SMNVEV (reference sequence). The length of the CDR3 is 16 residues.

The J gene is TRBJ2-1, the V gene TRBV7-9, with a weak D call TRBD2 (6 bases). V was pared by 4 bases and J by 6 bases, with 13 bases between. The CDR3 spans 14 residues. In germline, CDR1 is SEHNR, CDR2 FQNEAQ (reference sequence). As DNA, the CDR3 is TGTGCCAGCAGCTCCGACGGGGGTCCCAATGAGCAGTTCTTC. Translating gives CASSSDGGPNEQFF.

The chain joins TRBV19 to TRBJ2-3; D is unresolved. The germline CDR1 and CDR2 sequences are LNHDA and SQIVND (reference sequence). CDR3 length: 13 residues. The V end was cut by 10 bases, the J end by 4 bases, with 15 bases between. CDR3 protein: CATSWVGADTQYF. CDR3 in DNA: TGTGCCACCTCTTGGGTGGGCGCAGATACGCAGTATTTT.

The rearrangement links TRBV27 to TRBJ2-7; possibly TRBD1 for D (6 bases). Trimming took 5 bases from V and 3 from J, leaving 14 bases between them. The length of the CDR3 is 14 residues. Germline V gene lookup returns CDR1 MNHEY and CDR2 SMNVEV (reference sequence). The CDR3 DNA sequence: TGTGCCAGCAGTCCTGACAGGTACTTCTACGAGCAGTACTTC. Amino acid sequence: CASSPDRYFYEQYF.

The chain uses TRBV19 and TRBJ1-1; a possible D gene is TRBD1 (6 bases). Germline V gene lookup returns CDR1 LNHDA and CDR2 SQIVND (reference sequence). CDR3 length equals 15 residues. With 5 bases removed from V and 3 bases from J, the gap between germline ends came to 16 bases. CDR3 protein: CASSLARGPDTEAFF. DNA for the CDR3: TGTGCCAGTAGTTTGGCCAGGGGCCCGGACACTGAAGCTTTCTTT.

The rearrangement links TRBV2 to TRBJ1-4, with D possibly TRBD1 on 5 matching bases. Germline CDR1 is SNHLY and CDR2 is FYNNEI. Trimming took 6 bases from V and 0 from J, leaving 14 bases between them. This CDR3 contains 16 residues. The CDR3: CASRVDRFTTNEKLFF. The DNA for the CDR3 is TGTGCCAGCAGAGTCGACAGATTCACAACTAATGAAAAACTGTTTTTT.

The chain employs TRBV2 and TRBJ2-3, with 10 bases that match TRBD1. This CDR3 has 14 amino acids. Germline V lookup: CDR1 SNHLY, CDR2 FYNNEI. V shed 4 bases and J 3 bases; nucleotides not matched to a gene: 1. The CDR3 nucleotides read TGTGCCAGCAGTGGGGACAGGGGTACAGATACGCAGTATTTT. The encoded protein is CASSGDRGTDTQYF.

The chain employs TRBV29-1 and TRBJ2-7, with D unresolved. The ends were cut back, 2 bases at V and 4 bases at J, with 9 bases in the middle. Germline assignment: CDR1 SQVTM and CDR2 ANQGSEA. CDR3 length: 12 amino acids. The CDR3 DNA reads TGCAGCGTTGAATTTGGGCAGTACGAGCAGTACTTC. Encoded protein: CSVEFGQYEQYF.

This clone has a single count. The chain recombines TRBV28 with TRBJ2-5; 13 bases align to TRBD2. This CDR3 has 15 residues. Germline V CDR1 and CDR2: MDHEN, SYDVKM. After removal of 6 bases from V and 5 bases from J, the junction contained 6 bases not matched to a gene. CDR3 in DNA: TGTGCCAGCAGCCGACTAGCGGGAGGAAGGGAGACCCAGTACTTC. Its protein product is CASSRLAGGRETQYF.